This T cell receptor (beta chain) was sequenced during a study of blood T cell repertoires in COVID-19. Whole-study context: Specimens from acute and convalescent COVID-19 originated in the United States, Italy and Spain.

Authors' data handling: The assay estimated nucleated cells by amplifying reference gene primers. Generated by immunoSEQ multiplex PCR, the TCRdb table keeps only in-frame clones and is missing some. V and J calls and clone size follow that table, whereas D and trimming were derived from the DNA. The sample has 100,000 to 150,000 clones; approximately 81% are singletons. Germline lookup yields CDR1 WSHSY and CDR2 SAAADI. This CDR3 contains 14 residues. Trimming removed 0 bases at V and 1 base at J, with 7 bases between. Seattle patients were enrolled during active infection and followed longitudinally.

The V call is TRBV10-2, the J call TRBJ2-7; unclear D gene. This receptor was identified in a man of 80 years or more with COVID-19, enrolled during active disease. The specimen sequenced was peripheral blood. Here the CDR3 reads CASSESRLSYEQYF. In DNA form, the CDR3 reads TGCGCCAGCAGTGAGTCGCGGCTATCCTACGAGCAGTACTTC.